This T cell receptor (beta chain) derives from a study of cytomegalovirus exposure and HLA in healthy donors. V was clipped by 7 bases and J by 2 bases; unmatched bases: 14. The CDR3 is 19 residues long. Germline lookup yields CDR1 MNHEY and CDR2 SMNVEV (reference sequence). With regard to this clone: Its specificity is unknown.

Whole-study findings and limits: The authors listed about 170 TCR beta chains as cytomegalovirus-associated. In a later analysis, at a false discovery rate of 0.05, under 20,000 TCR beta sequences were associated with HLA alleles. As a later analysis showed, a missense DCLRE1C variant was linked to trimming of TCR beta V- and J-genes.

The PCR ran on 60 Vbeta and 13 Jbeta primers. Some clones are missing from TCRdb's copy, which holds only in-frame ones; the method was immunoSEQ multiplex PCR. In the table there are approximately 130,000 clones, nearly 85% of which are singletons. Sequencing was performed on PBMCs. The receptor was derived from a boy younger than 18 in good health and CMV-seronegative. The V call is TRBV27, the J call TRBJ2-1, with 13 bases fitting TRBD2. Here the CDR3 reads CASKTGTSGVKNTYNEQFF. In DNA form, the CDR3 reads TGTGCCAGCAAGACCGGGACTAGCGGGGTGAAAAACACCTACAATGAGCAGTTCTTC.